This T cell receptor (beta chain) was documented in a study of B cell selection in AIRE deficiency. Regulatory T cells were sorted as CD4+CD25hiCD127low/negative. Concerning this clone: Its specificity is not known.

Germline values: CDR1 SGDLS, CDR2 YYNGEE. This CDR3 is built from 15 residues. Trimming removed 0 bases from V and 2 bases from J, with 10 bases in between. Libraries were prepared by immunoSEQ multiplex PCR; TCRdb keeps only in-frame clonotypes and omits some of them. This table holds 20,000 to 25,000 clones, about 94% found once. Study-wide results and caveats: In TCRBV usage, CDR3 length and diversity, patient Tconv and Treg cells matched healthy donors. CDR3s were shorter in shared Treg sequences, reflecting few non-templated nucleotide insertions.

The rearrangement links TRBV9 to TRBJ2-3; D is perhaps TRBD1 or TRBD2 (5 bases each). The sequence was obtained from a human donor with AIRE deficiency. The source material was Tregs sorted from PBMCs. CDR3 in DNA: TGTGCCAGCAGCGTAGCCCGGGGCCTCACAGATACGCAGTATTTT. Translating gives CASSVARGLTDTQYF.